Following are 15 T cell receptor beta chains from one sample sequenced in a study of T-cell memory formation after mild COVID-19. MiXCR was run by TCRdb on the 5' RACE reads, yielding one entry per CDR3 protein. Of more than 250,000 distinct CDR3 sequences listed, 15% to 20% are singletons. Specimen: PBMCs or a T cell subset sorted from them (not recorded which). The receptors were gathered from a young man who had mild COVID-19 (a few samples of this study predate the infection). Cell type and time point are not known.

The rearrangement joins TRBV27 to TRBJ2-5, with unresolved D. This CDR3 comprises 15 residues. Germline CDR1 is MNHEY and CDR2 is SMNVEV (reference sequence). V gave up 6 bases and J gave up 2 bases, with 16 bases separating them. This CDR3 reads CASSRATADQETQYF. Here the CDR3 DNA reads TGTGCCAGCAGCAGAGCGACGGCAGATCAAGAGACCCAGTACTTC.

The genes are TRBV7-9 and TRBJ1-1, with D perhaps TRBD1 (5 bases). CDR3 length: 16 residues. Germline loops: CDR1 SEHNR, CDR2 FQNEAQ (reference sequence). The V and J ends lost 2 bases and 4 bases respectively, with 17 bases between them. The CDR3 spells CASSLPVASQGTEAFF. In nucleotides, the CDR3 is TGTGCCAGCAGCTTACCTGTCGCCAGCCAGGGCACTGAAGCTTTCTTT. The whole variable domain, remainder taken from reference TRBV7-9 and TRBJ1-1, is DTGVSQNPRHKITKRGQNVTFRCDPISEHNRLYWYRQTLGQGPEFLTYFQNEAQLEKSRLLSDRFSAERPKGSFSTLEIQRTEQGDSAMYLCASSLPVASQGTEAFFGQGTRLTVV.

There are a few counts of this clonotype. The chain joins TRBV5-8 to TRBJ2-7; no definite D call. CDR1 is SGHTS, CDR2 YDEGEE, per germline. V was clipped by 4 bases and J by 0 bases, with 14 bases between them. This CDR3 has 15 amino acids. The CDR3 DNA sequence: TGTGCCAGCAGCCCCCGTGAGCGATCCTCCTACGAGCAGTACTTC. Protein: CASSPRERSSYEQYF.

This clonotype has only a few counts. The J gene is TRBJ2-7, the V gene TRBV2, with TRBD1 matching 7 bases. Trimming cost V 7 bases and J 1 base; bases outside gene matches: 4. Looked up from germline, CDR1 is SNHLY and CDR2 is FYNNEI. The length of the CDR3 is 13 residues. The CDR3 loop is CASIQQGSYEQYF. CDR3 nucleotides: TGTGCCAGCATCCAACAGGGGTCCTACGAGCAGTACTTC.

The rearrangement uses TRBV4-3 and TRBJ1-6; D perhaps matches TRBD1 (6 bases). The CDR3 is made up of 15 amino acids. V lost 0 bases, J lost 10 bases, and 13 bases lay in between. Germline loops: CDR1 LGHNA, CDR2 YSLEER. In DNA, the CDR3 is TGCGCCAGCAGCCAAGATAGGGACATAAGCTCACCCCTCCACTTT. It encodes CASSQDRDISSPLHF.

This sequence joins TRBV7-2 and TRBJ2-5; D gene ambiguous. CDR1 is SGHTA, CDR2 FQGNSA, per germline. Trimming removed 7 bases from V and 3 bases from J, with 15 bases in between. This CDR3 region has 14 residues. The CDR3 DNA is TGTGCCAGCATCCAAGCTGCTTCAGAAGAGACCCAGTACTTC. It codes for CASIQAASEETQYF.

This chain links TRBV12-3 or TRBV12-4 with TRBJ2-7, with 10 nucleotides matching TRBD1. The CDR3 extends over 14 amino acids. Trimming took 5 bases from V and 3 from J; bases not matched to a gene: 4. The CDR3 DNA sequence: TGTGCCAGCAGTCGGGACAGGGGAAACTACGAGCAGTACTTC. Its protein is CASSRDRGNYEQYF.

The V gene is TRBV4-1, the J gene TRBJ2-1, with TRBD2 as a possible D gene (6 bases). The germline V gene has CDR1 MGHRA and CDR2 YSYEKL. The CDR3 contains 16 residues. The germline V and J ends were trimmed by 6 bases and 5 bases, with 20 bases remaining between them. CDR3: CASSKSGWGLNNEQFF. CDR3 sequence (DNA): TGCGCCAGCAGTAAATCAGGATGGGGACTCAACAATGAGCAGTTCTTC.

This clonotype was seen a few times. The V and J genes are TRBV3-1 and TRBJ1-4, with unresolved D. The germline V and J ends were trimmed by 0 bases and 10 bases, with 6 bases remaining between them. Germline CDR1 and CDR2: LGHDT and YNNKEL (reference sequence). The CDR3 is 12 amino acids. This CDR3 is CASSQDLGKLFF. The CDR3 DNA follows: TGTGCCAGCAGCCAAGATCTGGGAAAACTGTTTTTT.

This clonotype has just a few counts. The rearrangement links TRBV7-3 to TRBJ1-1; tentatively, D is TRBD1 (5 bases). This CDR3 comprises 14 residues. Trimming removed 0 bases at V and 5 bases at J, with 10 bases between. Germline CDR1 SGHTA, CDR2 FQGTGA. CDR3 DNA: TGTGCCAGCAGCTTAACGGGGGTAGGGACTGAAGCTTTCTTT. The encoded protein is CASSLTGVGTEAFF.

The chain carries TRBV6-1 and TRBJ1-2; unclear D gene. This CDR3 has 14 amino acids. Trimming removed 2 bases at V and 2 bases at J, with 9 bases between. CDR1 and CDR2 from the germline V gene are MNHNS and SASEGT. CDR3 sequence: CASSESAGNYGYTF. For the CDR3, the DNA is TGTGCCAGCAGTGAATCCGCGGGGAACTATGGCTACACCTTC.

This clonotype was observed at least ten times. This chain joins TRBV5-1 and TRBJ2-7; 7 bases line up with TRBD2. The J segment lost 6 bases and the V segment lost 0 bases, leaving 3 bases of the junction unmatched. Germline-derived CDR1 and CDR2 are SGHRS and YFSETQ. This CDR3 spans 13 amino acids. The CDR3 bases are TGCGCCAGCAGCTTGGGACTAGCCGTCGAGCAGTACTTC. Protein product: CASSLGLAVEQYF.

This clonotype was counted ten times or more. The chain joins TRBV7-2 to TRBJ2-1; tentative D call: TRBD2 (7 bases). Germline assignment: CDR1 SGHTA and CDR2 FQGNSA. Trimming removed 5 bases at V and 3 bases at J, with 20 bases between. CDR3 size: 17 residues. In DNA form, the CDR3 reads TGTGCCAGCAGCCCCGGTAGAGGGGGGGGCATCTACAATGAGCAGTTCTTC. Translating it yields CASSPGRGGGIYNEQFF.

There are a few counts of this clonotype. The CDR3 bases are TGCAGCGTTGACGGCCAGGCGGACGGCTTGGATGAGCAGTTCTTC. The encoded protein is CSVDGQADGLDEQFF. The chain carries TRBV29-1 and TRBJ2-1; no clear D. V was cut by 3 bases and J by 8 bases, with 20 bases left in between. Germline V gene sequence: CDR1 SQVTM, CDR2 ANQGSEA. The CDR3 is made up of 15 amino acids.

This clonotype was seen a few times. The genes are TRBV6-5 and TRBJ1-2; D is ambiguous. The ends were cut back, 2 bases at V and 4 bases at J, with 8 bases in the middle. Germline V gene sequence: CDR1 MNHEY, CDR2 SVGAGI. This CDR3 has 13 amino acids. The CDR3 spells CASSYGQVYGYTF. The DNA for the CDR3 is TGTGCCAGCAGTTACGGGCAGGTCTATGGCTACACCTTC.